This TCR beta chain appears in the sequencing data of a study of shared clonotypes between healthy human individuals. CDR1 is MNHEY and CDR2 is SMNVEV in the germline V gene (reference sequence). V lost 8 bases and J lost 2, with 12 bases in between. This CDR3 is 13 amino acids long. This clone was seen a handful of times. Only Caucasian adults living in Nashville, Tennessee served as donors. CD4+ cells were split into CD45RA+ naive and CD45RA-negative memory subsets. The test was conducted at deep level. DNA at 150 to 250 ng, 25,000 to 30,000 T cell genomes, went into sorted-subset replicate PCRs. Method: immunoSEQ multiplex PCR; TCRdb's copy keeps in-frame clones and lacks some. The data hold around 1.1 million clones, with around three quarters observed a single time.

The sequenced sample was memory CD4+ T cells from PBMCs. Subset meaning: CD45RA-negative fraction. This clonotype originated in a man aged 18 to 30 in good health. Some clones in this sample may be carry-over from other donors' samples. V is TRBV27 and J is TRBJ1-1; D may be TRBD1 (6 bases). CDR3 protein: CASRRGLNTEAFF. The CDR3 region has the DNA TGTGCCAGCCGCAGGGGCCTAAACACTGAAGCTTTCTTT.